This is a list of T cell receptor beta chains from one sample in a study of OX40 agonist ivuxolimab in advanced cancers. Some clones are missing from TCRdb's copy, which holds only in-frame ones; the method was immunoSEQ multiplex PCR. Altogether more than 20,000 clones are present, 65% to 90% being singletons, with the ten largest covering less than 45%. Material: CD4+ or CD8+ T cells sorted from blood, obtained in a trial of the OX40 agonist ivuxolimab. These receptors all stem from an adult with an advanced solid tumor such as melanoma, head and neck, liver or kidney cancer. CDR3s include the opening cysteine and the closing phenylalanine or tryptophan. Fields, in order: J gene, V gene, clone size, D gene, CDR3 protein, CDR3 DNA. D genes are given only for firm matches. Clone size is stated in some rows and not others, as once, few, many or a class when expanded.

j_call: TRBJ1-1; v_call: TRBV9; clone_size: NA; d_call: TRBD1; cdr3_aa: CASSGDSEAFF; cdr3_nt: TGTGCCAGCAGCGGGGACAGTGAAGCTTTCTTT
j_call: TRBJ1-5; v_call: TRBV6-5; clone_size: few; d_call: NA; cdr3_aa: CASRGSNQPQHF; cdr3_nt: TGTGCCAGCAGGGGAAGCAATCAGCCCCAGCATTTT
j_call: TRBJ1-1; v_call: TRBV9; clone_size: NA; d_call: NA; cdr3_aa: CASSVGGQGFTEAFF; cdr3_nt: TGTGCCAGCAGCGTAGGAGGGCAGGGCTTCACTGAAGCTTTCTTT
j_call: TRBJ2-1; v_call: TRBV7-6; clone_size: NA; d_call: TRBD2; cdr3_aa: CASSLVSGKNNEQFF; cdr3_nt: TGTGCCAGCAGCTTAGTTAGCGGGAAGAATAATGAGCAGTTCTTC
j_call: TRBJ2-5; v_call: TRBV9; clone_size: NA; d_call: TRBD2; cdr3_aa: CASSSGTSGGQETQYF; cdr3_nt: TGTGCCAGCAGCTCGGGGACTAGCGGGGGACAAGAGACCCAGTACTTC
j_call: TRBJ2-7; v_call: TRBV6-6; clone_size: NA; d_call: NA; cdr3_aa: CASSHHYEQYF; cdr3_nt: TGTGCCAGCAGCCACCACTACGAGCAGTACTTC
j_call: TRBJ2-7; v_call: TRBV18; clone_size: NA; d_call: NA; cdr3_aa: CASSTSRNYEQYF; cdr3_nt: TGTGCCAGCTCTACCAGCCGGAACTACGAGCAGTACTTC
j_call: TRBJ1-2; v_call: TRBV11-2; clone_size: once; d_call: TRBD1; cdr3_aa: CASSLVGTAYGYTF; cdr3_nt: TGTGCCAGCAGCTTAGTCGGGACAGCGTATGGCTACACCTTC
j_call: TRBJ1-1; v_call: TRBV7-9; clone_size: NA; d_call: NA; cdr3_aa: CASSLSRLYTEAFF; cdr3_nt: TGTGCCAGCAGCTTAAGCAGGCTTTACACTGAAGCTTTCTTT